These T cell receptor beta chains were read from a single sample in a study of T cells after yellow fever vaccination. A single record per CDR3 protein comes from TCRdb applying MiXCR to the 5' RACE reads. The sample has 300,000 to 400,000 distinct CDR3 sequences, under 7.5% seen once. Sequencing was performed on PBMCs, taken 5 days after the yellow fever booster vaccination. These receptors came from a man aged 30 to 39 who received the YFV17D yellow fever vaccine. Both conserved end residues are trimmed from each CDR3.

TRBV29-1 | SVEIAGTTGGVEY
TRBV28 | ASSLRAGARDTQY
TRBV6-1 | ASRTRATTGELF
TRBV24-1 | ATSDWTGGQPQH
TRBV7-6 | ASSLAQRDGYT
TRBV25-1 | ASTRASGNTGELF
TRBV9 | ASSVGLAGGLSSYNEQF
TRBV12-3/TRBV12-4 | ASSFRGAEAF
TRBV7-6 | ASSSTGTAYQETQY
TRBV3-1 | ASSFAGLITYEQY
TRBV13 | ASSISDRSYEQY
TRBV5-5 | ASSSARSGTASYEQY
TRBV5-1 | ASSSGDGSNQPQH
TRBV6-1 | AVRRDRSTDTQY
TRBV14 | ASSRLPGLQKGISSYNEQF
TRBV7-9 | ASSLGWVPQETQY
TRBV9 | ASSAPPQGLAGGTGELF
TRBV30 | AWSVWWRGETQY
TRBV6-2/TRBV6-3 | ASSSTVQPQH
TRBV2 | ASSGRATDTQY